What follows is one T cell receptor (beta chain) and its context. The antigen is not known. Naivety in CD8+ T cells corresponded to a CD45RO-CCR7+CD27+CD95- phenotype. The sample originates from a study of CXCR3-negative and CXCR3-positive naive CD8 T cells. Findings and limits, study-wide: TRB CDR3 hydrophobicity was greater in CXCR3-positive naive cells than in CXCR3-negative naive cells. Naive CXCR3-negative and CXCR3-positive cells had similar TRBV-TRBJ usage; memory differed.

Libraries were UMI-labeled 5' RACE TRB cDNA. TCRdb re-called the 5' RACE reads; every CDR3 protein appears as one record, without DNA. The table lists around 60,000 distinct CDR3 sequences, with under 0.9% in the top ten. The CDR3 has 15 amino acids. Germline V CDR1 and CDR2: SGHVS, FNYEAQ. Input material: naive CXCR3+ CD8+ T cells from blood. This sample's subset: CD45RO-CCR7+CD27+CD95- naive CD8+ T cells expressing CXCR3 (TNR3+). This sequence was found in a human donor in good health. Some clones in this sample may be carry-over from other donors' samples. The chain joins TRBV7-6 to TRBJ2-7; TCRdb's D gene call, TRBD1, goes unchecked for lack of DNA. The CDR3 is CASSLGGGPTYEQYF.